This T cell receptor (beta chain) appears in the sequencing data of a study of CD8 T cells in Susac syndrome. The RNA, roughly 0.45 to 1 ug, was put through reverse transcription using random hexamers. TCRdb redid the calling of the immunoSEQ multiplex PCR reads with MiXCR, one entry per CDR3 protein. Of some 180,000 distinct CDR3 sequences listed, around 96% are singletons. FACS enriched CD8+ TEMRA cells, while bulk CD8+ and CD4+ were negatively isolated. Per germline, CDR1 MDHEN and CDR2 SYDVKM. CDR3 length equals 13 residues. Trimming cost V 7 bases and J 4 bases; bases outside gene matches: 6. The receptor was derived from a human donor in good health. The chain links TRBV28 to TRBJ1-2; 7 nucleotides agree with TRBD1. Sequencing used CD4+ T cells from PBMCs. The CDR3 reads CASTRQGFYGYTF. CDR3 DNA sequence: TGTGCCAGCACTCGACAGGGATTCTATGGCTACACCTTC.